The next 15 T cell receptor beta chains were all read from a single sample in a study of T cell changes during pregnancy in multiple sclerosis. The table came from immunoSEQ multiplex PCR; TCRdb's copy has only in-frame clones and leaves some out. The sample yields approximately 110,000 clones, 80% to 95% seen once. The specimen was peripheral blood, collected after pregnancy. The source of these receptors is a female donor with multiple sclerosis, enrolled in a pregnancy study.

This chain links TRBV5-1 with TRBJ2-3; 12 positions agree with TRBD2. Germline values: CDR1 SGHRS, CDR2 YFSETQ. The V and J ends lost 4 bases and 4 bases, in that order; junction bases with no gene match: 10. The length of the CDR3 is 17 residues. DNA for the CDR3: TGCGCCAGCAGCCCTTGGACTAGCGGGGAGGGGGCAGATACGCAGTATTTT. Amino acid sequence: CASSPWTSGEGADTQYF.

This rearrangement joins TRBV11-2 to TRBJ1-2; 9 bases map to TRBD1. V lost 1 base and J lost 6; bases outside the gene matches: 9. Germline V CDR1 and CDR2: SGHAT, FQNNGV. This CDR3 is 16 amino acids long. CDR3 in DNA: TGTGCCAGCAGCTTAGTCGGGACAGGGTTGGGACATGGCTACACCTTC. Translating it yields CASSLVGTGLGHGYTF.

The rearrangement links TRBV6-6 to TRBJ2-3; 11 bases agree with TRBD2. The trim removed 4 bases at V and 0 bases at J, leaving 3 bases unmatched. From germline, CDR1 is MNHNY and CDR2 SVGAGI (reference sequence). The length of the CDR3 is 16 residues. CDR3 amino acids: CASSLTSGGSTDTQYF. Written as DNA, the CDR3 is TGTGCCAGCAGTTTAACTAGCGGGGGAAGCACAGATACGCAGTATTTT.

CDR3 in DNA: TGTGCCAGCAGCAAAACAAAGTTCGACTATGGCTACACCTTC. It encodes CASSKTKFDYGYTF. The rearrangement joins TRBV21-1 to TRBJ1-2; the table's D gene call, TRBD1, was not cross checked with the DNA. TRBV21-1 is a pseudogene locus. The CDR3 totals 14 residues.

This chain links TRBV19 with TRBJ2-6; D call uncertain. The CDR3 is 16 residues long. Germline CDR1 is LNHDA and CDR2 is SQIVND (reference sequence). V was clipped by 4 bases and J by 4 bases, with 14 bases between them. The CDR3 nucleotides read TGTGCCAGTAGTACCCCCATGAGGAGAGGGGCCAACGTCCTGACTTTC. It codes for CASSTPMRRGANVLTF. Drawing the rest from reference TRBV19 and TRBJ2-6, the complete variable domain is DGGITQSPKYLFRKEGQNVTLSCEQNLNHDAMYWYRQDPGQGLRLIYYSQIVNDFQKGDIAEGYSVSREKKESFPLTVTSAQKNPTAFYLCASSTPMRRGANVLTFGAGSRLTVL.

In this sample, this clone turned up once. This CDR3 reads CASSTPGGYQETQYF. The CDR3 nucleotides read TGTGCCAGCAGTACCCCGGGGGGGTACCAAGAGACCCAGTACTTC. V and J are TRBV7-6 and TRBJ2-5; TRBD2 agrees at 8 bases. CDR3 size: 15 residues. In germline, CDR1 is SGHVS, CDR2 FNYEAQ. The V gene end was trimmed by 6 bases and the J gene end by 0 bases; junction bases not matched to a gene: 6.

This clone showed up just once. The rearrangement uses TRBV28 and TRBJ2-7; D may be TRBD1 (6 bases). From germline, CDR1 is MDHEN and CDR2 SYDVKM. This CDR3 region has 15 residues. V was clipped by 7 bases and J by 2 bases, with 18 bases between them. The CDR3 reads CASKSGTSVPYEQYF. CDR3 DNA sequence: TGTGCCAGCAAGTCTGGGACATCGGTTCCCTACGAGCAGTACTTC.

This sequence joins TRBV10-1 and TRBJ2-7; weak D call: TRBD2 (5 bases). V gave up 7 bases and J gave up 5 bases, with 12 bases separating them. This CDR3 spans 12 amino acids. Germline V lookup: CDR1 WNHNN, CDR2 SYGVQD (reference sequence). CDR3 protein: CASTRGLDEQYF. CDR3 sequence (DNA): TGCGCCAGCACCCGGGGATTGGACGAGCAGTACTTC.

This rearrangement joins TRBV6-6 to TRBJ1-2; D unclear. Trimming cost V 6 bases and J 8 bases, with 13 bases left between them. The CDR3 loop spans 12 amino acids. CDR1 and CDR2 (germline): MNHNY, SVGAGI (reference sequence). CDR3 nucleotide sequence: TGTGCCAGCAGCGATAACGGTCCCGGCTACACCTTC. It is translated as CASSDNGPGYTF.

The rearrangement joins TRBV6-6 to TRBJ2-5, with TRBD1 identical over 8 bases. The germline gives CDR1 MNHNY, CDR2 SVGAGI (reference sequence). V shed 7 bases and J 5 bases; nucleotides not matched to a gene: 6. The CDR3 runs 13 residues. CDR3 residues: CASTAGGAETQYF. The CDR3 bases are TGTGCCAGCACCGCAGGGGGCGCTGAGACCCAGTACTTC.

J is TRBJ2-3 and V is TRBV14, with D hard to call. The CDR3 runs 13 residues. The ends were cut back, 2 bases at V and 2 bases at J, with 5 bases in the middle. Germline CDR1 SGHDN, CDR2 FVKESK. In DNA, the CDR3 is TGTGCCAGCAGCCAACAGGCCACAGATACGCAGTATTTT. Protein sequence: CASSQQATDTQYF.

The chain couples TRBV7-8 to TRBJ1-2; no firm D call. The CDR3 consists of 16 residues. Germline CDR1 and CDR2: SGHVS and FQNEAQ. V lost 6 bases and J 4 bases, leaving 21 bases between the germline ends. The DNA of the CDR3 is TGTGCCAGCAGTCACCCCGGAGGTTCGGGTGGCTATGGCTACACCTTC. Amino acid sequence: CASSHPGGSGGYGYTF. The whole variable domain, filled in from reference TRBV7-8 and TRBJ1-2, reads GAGVSQSPRYKVAKRGQDVALRCDPISGHVSLFWYQQALGQGPEFLTYFQNEAQLDKSGLPSDRFFAERPEGSVSTLKIQRTQQEDSAVYLCASSHPGGSGGYGYTFGSGTRLTVV.

The rearrangement links TRBV25-1 to TRBJ2-4; 8 nucleotides align to TRBD2. V shed 3 bases and J 0 bases; nucleotides not matched to a gene: 10. From germline, CDR1 is MGHDK and CDR2 SYGVNS. The CDR3 is 18 amino acids. CDR3 residues: CASSDHSGGALAKNIQYF. The DNA for the CDR3 is TGTGCCAGCAGTGACCACTCGGGGGGGGCTTTAGCCAAAAACATTCAGTACTTC.

The CDR3 DNA reads TGCGCCAGCAGACATAGCGGGGACCTGTTCTACAATGAGCAGTTCTTC. Translating gives CASRHSGDLFYNEQFF. The rearrangement joins TRBV4-1 to TRBJ2-1; 8 bases are a match to TRBD2. Germline V gene sequence: CDR1 MGHRA, CDR2 YSYEKL. The junction had 10 bases not matched to a gene; V was cut back by 6 bases and J by 3 bases. This CDR3 has 16 residues.

The rearrangement uses TRBV27 and TRBJ1-1, with D uncertain. This CDR3 comprises 14 residues. Trimming took 2 bases from V and 5 from J, leaving 12 bases between them. The germline gives CDR1 MNHEY, CDR2 SMNVEV (reference sequence). The CDR3 loop is CASSLREGLTEAFF. The CDR3, as DNA: TGTGCCAGCAGTTTAAGAGAGGGATTGACTGAAGCTTTCTTT.